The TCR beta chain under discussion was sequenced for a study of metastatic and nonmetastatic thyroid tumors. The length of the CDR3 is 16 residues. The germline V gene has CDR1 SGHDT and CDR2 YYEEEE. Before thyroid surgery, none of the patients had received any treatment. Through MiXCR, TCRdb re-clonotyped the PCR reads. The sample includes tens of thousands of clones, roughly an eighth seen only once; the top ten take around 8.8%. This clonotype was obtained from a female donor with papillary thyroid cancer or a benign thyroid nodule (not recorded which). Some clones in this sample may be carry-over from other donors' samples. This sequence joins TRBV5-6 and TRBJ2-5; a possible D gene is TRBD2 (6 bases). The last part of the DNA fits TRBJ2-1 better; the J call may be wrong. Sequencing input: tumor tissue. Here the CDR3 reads CASRGLQRGFSNEQFF. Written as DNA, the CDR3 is TGTGCCAGCAGGGGGTTACAACGGGGGTTCTCCAATGAGCAGTTCTTC.